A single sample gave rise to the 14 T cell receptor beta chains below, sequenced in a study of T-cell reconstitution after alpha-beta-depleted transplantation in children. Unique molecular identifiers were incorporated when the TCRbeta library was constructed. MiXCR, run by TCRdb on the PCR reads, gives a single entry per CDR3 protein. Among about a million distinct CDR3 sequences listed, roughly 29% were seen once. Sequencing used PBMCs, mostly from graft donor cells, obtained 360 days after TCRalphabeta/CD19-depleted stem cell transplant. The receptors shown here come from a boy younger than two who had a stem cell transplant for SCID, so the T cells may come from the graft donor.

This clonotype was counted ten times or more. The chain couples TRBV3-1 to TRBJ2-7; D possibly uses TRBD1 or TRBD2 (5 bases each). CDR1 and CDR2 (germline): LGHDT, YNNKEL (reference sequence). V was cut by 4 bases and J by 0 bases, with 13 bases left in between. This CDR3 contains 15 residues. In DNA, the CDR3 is TGTGCCAGCAGCCCCTCCCCAGGGAGCTCCTACGAGCAGTACTTC. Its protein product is CASSPSPGSSYEQYF.

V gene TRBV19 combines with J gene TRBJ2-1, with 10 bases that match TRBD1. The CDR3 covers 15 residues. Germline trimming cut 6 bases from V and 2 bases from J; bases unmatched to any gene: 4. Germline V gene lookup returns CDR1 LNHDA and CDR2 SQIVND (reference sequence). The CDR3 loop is CASRGQGMTYNEQFF. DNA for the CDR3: TGTGCCAGTAGGGGACAGGGGATGACCTACAATGAGCAGTTCTTC. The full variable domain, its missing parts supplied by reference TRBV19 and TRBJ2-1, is DGGITQSPKYLFRKEGQNVTLSCEQNLNHDAMYWYRQDPGQGLRLIYYSQIVNDFQKGDIAEGYSVSREKKESFPLTVTSAQKNPTAFYLCASRGQGMTYNEQFFGPGTRLTVL.

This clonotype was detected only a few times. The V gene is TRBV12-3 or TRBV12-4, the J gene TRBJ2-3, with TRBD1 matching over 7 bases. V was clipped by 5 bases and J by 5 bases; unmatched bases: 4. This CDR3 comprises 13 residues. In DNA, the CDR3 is TGTGCCAGCAGTCGACAGGGCTTAGATACGCAGTATTTT. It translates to CASSRQGLDTQYF.

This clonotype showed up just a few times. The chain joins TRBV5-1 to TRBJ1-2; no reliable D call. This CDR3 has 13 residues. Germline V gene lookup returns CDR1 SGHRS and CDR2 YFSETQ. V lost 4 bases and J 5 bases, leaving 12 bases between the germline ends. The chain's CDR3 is CASSPLTPYGYTF. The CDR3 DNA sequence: TGCGCCAGCAGCCCTCTAACCCCTTATGGCTACACCTTC.

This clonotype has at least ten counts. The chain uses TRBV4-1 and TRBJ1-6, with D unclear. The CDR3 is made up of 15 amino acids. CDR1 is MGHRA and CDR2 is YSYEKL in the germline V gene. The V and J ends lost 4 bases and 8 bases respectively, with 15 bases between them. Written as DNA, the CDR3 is TGCGCCAGCAGCCTAGGTCTGAGGGCGGATTCACCCCTCCACTTT. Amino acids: CASSLGLRADSPLHF.

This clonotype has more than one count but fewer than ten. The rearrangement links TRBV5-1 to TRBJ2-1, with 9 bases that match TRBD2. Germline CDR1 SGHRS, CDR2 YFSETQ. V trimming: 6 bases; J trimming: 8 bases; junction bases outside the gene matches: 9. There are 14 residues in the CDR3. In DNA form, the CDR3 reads TGCGCCAGCACCCTAGCGGGGACACCGTATGAGCAGTTCTTC. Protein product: CASTLAGTPYEQFF.

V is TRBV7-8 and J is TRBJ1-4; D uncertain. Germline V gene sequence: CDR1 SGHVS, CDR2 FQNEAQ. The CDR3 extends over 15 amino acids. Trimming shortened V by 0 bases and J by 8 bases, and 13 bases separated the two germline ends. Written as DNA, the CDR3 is TGTGCCAGCAGCTTAGCGGTCCAGAGGAAGGAAAAACTGTTTTTT. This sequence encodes CASSLAVQRKEKLFF.

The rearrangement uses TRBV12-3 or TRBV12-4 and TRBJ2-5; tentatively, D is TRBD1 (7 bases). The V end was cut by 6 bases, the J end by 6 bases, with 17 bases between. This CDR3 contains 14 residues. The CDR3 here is CASSSRGDLKTQYF. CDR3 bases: TGTGCCAGCAGCTCCAGGGGGGATTTGAAGACCCAGTACTTC.

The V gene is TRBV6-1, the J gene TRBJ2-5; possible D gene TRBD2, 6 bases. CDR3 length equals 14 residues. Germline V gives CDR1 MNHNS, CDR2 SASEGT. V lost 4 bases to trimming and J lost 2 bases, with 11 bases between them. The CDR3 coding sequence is TGTGCCAGCAGTGGGACTACCGGTCAAGAGACCCAGTACTTC. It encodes CASSGTTGQETQYF.

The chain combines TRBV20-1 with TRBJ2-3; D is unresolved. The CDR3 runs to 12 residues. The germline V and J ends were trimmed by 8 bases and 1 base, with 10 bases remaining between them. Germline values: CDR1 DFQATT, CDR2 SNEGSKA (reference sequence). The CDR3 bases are TGCAGTTCACAGCTAGGCACAGATACGCAGTATTTT. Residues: CSSQLGTDTQYF.

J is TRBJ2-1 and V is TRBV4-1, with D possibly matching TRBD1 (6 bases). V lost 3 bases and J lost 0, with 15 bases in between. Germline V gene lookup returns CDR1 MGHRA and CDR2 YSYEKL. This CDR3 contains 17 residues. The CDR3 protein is CASSHRTGRSSYNEQFF. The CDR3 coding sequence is TGCGCCAGCAGCCATCGAACAGGGCGGTCCTCCTACAATGAGCAGTTCTTC.

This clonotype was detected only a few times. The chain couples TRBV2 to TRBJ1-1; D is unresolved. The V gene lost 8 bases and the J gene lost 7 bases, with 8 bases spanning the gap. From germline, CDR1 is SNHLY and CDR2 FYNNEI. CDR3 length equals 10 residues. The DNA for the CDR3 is TGTGCCAGCCGGGAGGGTGAAGCTTTCTTT. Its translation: CASREGEAFF. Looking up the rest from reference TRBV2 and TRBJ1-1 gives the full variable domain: EPEVTQTPSHQVTQMGQEVILRCVPISNHLYFYWYRQILGQKVEFLVSFYNNEISEKSEIFDDQFSVERPDGSNFTLKIRSTKLEDSAMYFCASREGEAFFGQGTRLTVV.

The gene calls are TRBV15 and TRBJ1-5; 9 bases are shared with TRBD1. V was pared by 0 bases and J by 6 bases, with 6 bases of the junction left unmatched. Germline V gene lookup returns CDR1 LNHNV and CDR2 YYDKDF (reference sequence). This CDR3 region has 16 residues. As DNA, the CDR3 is TGTGCCACCAGCAGAGATGCGACAGGGGGTAGTCAGCCCCAGCATTTT. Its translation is CATSRDATGGSQPQHF.

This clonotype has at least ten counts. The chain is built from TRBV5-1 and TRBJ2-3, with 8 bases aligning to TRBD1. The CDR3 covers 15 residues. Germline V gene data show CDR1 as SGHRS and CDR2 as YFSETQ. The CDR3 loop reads CSSSPGQVVTDTQYF. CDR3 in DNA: TGCTCAAGCAGTCCGGGACAGGTGGTCACAGATACGCAGTATTTT. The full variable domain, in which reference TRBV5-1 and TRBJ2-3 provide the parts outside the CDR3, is KAGVTQTPRYLIKTRGQQVTLSCSPISGHRSVSWYQQTPGQGLQFLFEYFSETQRNKGNFPGRFSGRQFSNSRSEMNVSTLELGDSALYLCSSSPGQVVTDTQYFGPGTRLTVL.